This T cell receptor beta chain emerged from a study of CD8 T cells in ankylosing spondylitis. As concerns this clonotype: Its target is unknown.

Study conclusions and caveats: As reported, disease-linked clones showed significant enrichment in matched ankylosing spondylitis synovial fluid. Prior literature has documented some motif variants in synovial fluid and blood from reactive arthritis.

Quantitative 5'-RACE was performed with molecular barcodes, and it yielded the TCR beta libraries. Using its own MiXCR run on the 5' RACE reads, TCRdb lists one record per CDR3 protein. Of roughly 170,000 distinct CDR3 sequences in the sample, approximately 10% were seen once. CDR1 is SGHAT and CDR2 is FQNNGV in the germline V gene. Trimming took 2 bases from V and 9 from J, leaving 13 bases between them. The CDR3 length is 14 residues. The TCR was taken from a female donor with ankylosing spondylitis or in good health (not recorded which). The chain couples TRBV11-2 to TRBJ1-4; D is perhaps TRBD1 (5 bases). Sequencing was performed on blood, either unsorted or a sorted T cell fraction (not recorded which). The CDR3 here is CASSLFETAKKLFF. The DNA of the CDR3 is TGTGCCAGCAGCTTATTCGAGACAGCTAAAAAACTGTTTTTT.